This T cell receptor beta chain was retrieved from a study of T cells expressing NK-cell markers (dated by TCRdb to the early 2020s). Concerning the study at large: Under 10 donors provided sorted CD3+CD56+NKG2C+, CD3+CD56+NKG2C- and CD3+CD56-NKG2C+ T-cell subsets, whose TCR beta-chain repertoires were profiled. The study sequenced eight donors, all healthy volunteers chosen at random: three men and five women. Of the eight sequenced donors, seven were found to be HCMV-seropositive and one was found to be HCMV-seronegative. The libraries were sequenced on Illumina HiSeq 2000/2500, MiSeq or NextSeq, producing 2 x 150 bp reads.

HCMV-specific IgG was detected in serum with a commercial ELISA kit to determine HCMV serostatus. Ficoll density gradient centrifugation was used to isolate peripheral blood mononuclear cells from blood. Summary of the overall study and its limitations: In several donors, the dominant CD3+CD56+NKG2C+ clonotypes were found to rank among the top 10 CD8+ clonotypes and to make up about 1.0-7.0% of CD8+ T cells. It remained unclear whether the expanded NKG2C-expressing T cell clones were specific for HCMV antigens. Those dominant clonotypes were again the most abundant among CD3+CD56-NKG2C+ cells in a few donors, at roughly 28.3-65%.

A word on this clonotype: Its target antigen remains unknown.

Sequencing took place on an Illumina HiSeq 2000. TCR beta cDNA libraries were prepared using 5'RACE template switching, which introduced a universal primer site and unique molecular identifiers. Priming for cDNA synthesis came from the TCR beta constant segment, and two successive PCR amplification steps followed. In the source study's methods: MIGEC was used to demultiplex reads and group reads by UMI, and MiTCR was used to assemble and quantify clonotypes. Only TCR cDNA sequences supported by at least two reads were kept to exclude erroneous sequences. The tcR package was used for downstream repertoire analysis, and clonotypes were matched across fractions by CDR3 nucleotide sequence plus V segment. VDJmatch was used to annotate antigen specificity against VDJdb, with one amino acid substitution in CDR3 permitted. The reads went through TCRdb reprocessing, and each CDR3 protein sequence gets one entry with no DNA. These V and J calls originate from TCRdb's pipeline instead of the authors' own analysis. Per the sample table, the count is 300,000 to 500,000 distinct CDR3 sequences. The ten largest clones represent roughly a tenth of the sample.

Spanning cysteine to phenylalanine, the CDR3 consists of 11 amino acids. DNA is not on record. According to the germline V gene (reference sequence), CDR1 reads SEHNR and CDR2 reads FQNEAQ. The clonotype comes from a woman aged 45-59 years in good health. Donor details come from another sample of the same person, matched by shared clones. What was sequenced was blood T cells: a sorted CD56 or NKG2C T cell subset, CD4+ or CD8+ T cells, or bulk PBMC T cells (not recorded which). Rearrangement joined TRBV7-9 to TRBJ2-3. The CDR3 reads CASLSVDTQYF.